The rows below give T cell receptor beta chains drawn from one sample of a study of blood T cell repertoires in COVID-19. Measured with immunoSEQ multiplex PCR; TCRdb has only the in-frame clones, and not every one. The table includes 150,000 to 200,000 clones, 85% detected once. The sample comprised peripheral blood. The receptors shown here come from an elderly woman with COVID-19, enrolled during active disease. The CDR3 runs from the conserved cysteine through the conserved F or W. The D gene is left open where the match is weak. Where a row states a size, it is once, few, many or the class of an expanded clone; other rows omit it.

D gene	clone size	V gene	J gene	CDR3 DNA	CDR3 protein
TRBD2	NA	TRBV2	TRBJ2-7	TGTGCCAGCAGTAGAAGGCAGGGAGGGTCCTACGAGCAGTACTTC	CASSRRQGGSYEQYF
TRBD1	NA	TRBV28	TRBJ1-6	TGTGCCAGCATTGGAGGGGGCCCTAATAATTCACCCCTCCACTTT	CASIGGGPNNSPLHF
NA	NA	TRBV2	TRBJ2-7	TGTGCCAGCAACAGTCATACCTACGAGCAGTACTTC	CASNSHTYEQYF
NA	NA	TRBV2	TRBJ1-5	TGTGCCAGCACCACCGGACAGTACAATCAGCCCCAGCATTTT	CASTTGQYNQPQHF
NA	few	TRBV5-1	TRBJ1-3	TGCGCCAGCTCTACAGGAACGGCTGGAAACACCATATATTTT	CASSTGTAGNTIYF
TRBD1	NA	TRBV5-1	TRBJ1-1	TGCGCCAGCAGCTTGGGGGACAGGGCTGAAGCTTTCTTT	CASSLGDRAEAFF
NA	NA	TRBV7-2	TRBJ2-7	TGTGCCAGCAGCTTAGGTAGCGCCATCTACGAGCAGTACTTC	CASSLGSAIYEQYF
NA	once	TRBV7-9	TRBJ1-2	TGTGCCAGCAGCCCAGCGCGCGGGGGGGACTATGGCTACACCTTC	CASSPARGGDYGYTF
NA	NA	TRBV2	TRBJ2-2	TGTGCCAGCAGTGCCCAGGGTCTTGCGAACACCGGGGAGCTGTTTTTT	CASSAQGLANTGELFF
TRBD1	few	TRBV19	TRBJ2-6	TGTGCCAGTAGGGGGCTCGACAGGGCTTCTTCCAGCTCTGGGGCCAACGTCCTGACTTTC	CASRGLDRASSSSGANVLTF
NA	NA	TRBV7-2	TRBJ2-1	TGTGCCAGCAGCTTACTAGGGGTGGGAAATGAGCAGTTCTTC	CASSLLGVGNEQFF
TRBD2	NA	TRBV3-1/TRBV3-2	TRBJ2-7	TGTGCCAGCAGCTCCGGGACTAGCGGCGAGCAGTACTTC	CASSSGTSGEQYF
TRBD1	NA	TRBV28	TRBJ1-1	TGTGCCAGCAGCTCAGGACAGGGTATAACTGAAGCTTTCTTT	CASSSGQGITEAFF
NA	few	TRBV27	TRBJ1-2	TGTGCCAGCAGTCCTCTACGCGACATTCATGGCTACACCTTC	CASSPLRDIHGYTF
NA	once	TRBV5-1	TRBJ2-5	TGCGCCAGCAGCTTAAGGCAGGGTCTTTACGATGGAATTGTGGAGACCCAGTACTTC	CASSLRQGLYDGIVETQYF
NA	NA	TRBV3-1/TRBV3-2	TRBJ1-2	TGTGCCAGCAGCCAGGTGGCCCATGGCTACACCTTC	CASSQVAHGYTF
NA	NA	TRBV9	TRBJ2-7	TGTGCCAGCAGCTCCGGGTCCAGCGCCTACGAGCAGTACTTC	CASSSGSSAYEQYF
NA	NA	TRBV14	TRBJ1-1	TGTGCCAGCAGTCAAGATCCCGGGTACGCTGAAGCTTTCTTT	CASSQDPGYAEAFF
NA	once	TRBV7-3	TRBJ1-2	TGTGCCAGCAGCTTATCATGGGACTCTGGCTACACCTTC	CASSLSWDSGYTF
NA	NA	TRBV28	TRBJ1-5	TGTGCCAGCAGTTTGTTGGCCCGGCCCCAGCATTTT	CASSLLARPQHF
NA	NA	TRBV28	TRBJ2-1	TGTGCCAGCAGGTCCGGCGGGGCGCGGAATTACAATGAGCAGTTCTTC	CASRSGGARNYNEQFF
NA	NA	TRBV4-2	TRBJ2-3	TGTGCCAGCAGCCAAGATAGAGGGCACCAACAGTATTTT	CASSQDRGHQQYF
TRBD2	NA	TRBV3-1/TRBV3-2	TRBJ2-7	TGTGCCAGCAGCCAAGCGGGAGGGAACGAGCAGTACTTC	CASSQAGGNEQYF
TRBD1	NA	TRBV27	TRBJ2-3	TGTGCCAGCAGGGACAGGCTGCGGACCACAGATACGCAGTATTTT	CASRDRLRTTDTQYF
TRBD1	NA	TRBV3-1/TRBV3-2	TRBJ1-4	TGTGCCAGCAGCCTGGGGCACAGGGGGGCGATACTGTTTTTT	CASSLGHRGAILFF
TRBD2	once	TRBV5-1	TRBJ2-4	TGCGCCAGCAGCCCGACTAGCGGGAGAGGGGCTGGCATTCAGTACTTC	CASSPTSGRGAGIQYF
NA	few	TRBV10-3	TRBJ2-7	TGTGCCATCAGTGTTAGCTACGAGCAGTACTTC	CAISVSYEQYF
NA	NA	TRBV28	TRBJ2-1	TGTGCCAGCAGTTTCGTCCAGCGAGGGTACAATGAGCAGTTCTTC	CASSFVQRGYNEQFF
NA	NA	TRBV9	TRBJ2-1	TGTGCCAGCAGCCCGACTACTGACAATGAGCAGTTCTTC	CASSPTTDNEQFF